This T cell receptor (beta chain) was identified in a study of cytomegalovirus exposure and HLA in healthy donors. The CDR3 contains 16 residues. V lost 2 bases to trimming and J lost 5 bases; unmatched junction nucleotides: 5. Germline values: CDR1 SGHAT, CDR2 FQNNGV. Vbeta (60) and Jbeta (13) primers were used in the PCR. Sequencing was performed with immunoSEQ multiplex PCR; in TCRdb, only in-frame clones are kept and a portion is missing. Seen here are about 150,000 clones, 80% observed once, and the top ten hold approximately 15%. The genes are TRBV11-2 and TRBJ2-1; 11 positions match TRBD2. Sequencing used PBMCs. The source of this sequence is a woman in her thirties or forties in good health and CMV-seronegative. CDR3: CASSLTGTSGNNEQFF. CDR3 bases: TGTGCCAGCAGCTTAACCGGGACTAGCGGTAACAATGAGCAGTTCTTC.